The present T cell receptor beta chain was sequenced within a study of blood T cell repertoires in COVID-19. Study as a whole: The cDNA or gDNA used as material had been derived from T cells, B-cell-depleted T cells, or PBMCs.

Sequenced by immunoSEQ multiplex PCR; TCRdb stores in-frame clones only, minus some. The sample has about 400,000 clones; roughly 86% are singletons. Germline CDR1 ENHRY, CDR2 SYGVKD. The V end was cut by 5 bases, the J end by 4 bases, with 11 bases between. The CDR3 is made up of 13 amino acids. This clonotype originated in a woman aged 40 to 50 with acute COVID-19. The sample was PBMCs or T cells enriched from blood (not recorded which). This chain uses TRBV10-3 with TRBJ1-1; D not resolved. CDR3: CAISKEGSTEAFF. The CDR3 region has the DNA TGTGCCATCAGTAAGGAGGGATCCACTGAAGCTTTCTTT.